This T cell receptor beta chain was captured in a study of Graves' ophthalmopathy and Graves' hyperthyroidism (dated by TCRdb to between 2018 and 2020). With respect to the entire study: Peripheral blood was collected at initial diagnosis, prior to any treatment. To tell Graves' ophthalmopathy apart from Graves' hyperthyroidism, and to predict which patients would progress to ophthalmopathy, the study relied on TCR beta repertoire signatures. In total, some 140 blood samples were TCR-sequenced: fewer than 50 ophthalmopathy, approximately 80 hyperthyroidism and roughly 17 hyperthyroidism-to-ophthalmopathy patients. To explore V-J signatures distinguishing ophthalmopathy from hyperthyroidism, a discovery set of some 100 patients (fewer than 45 ophthalmopathy, about 57 stable hyperthyroidism) was enrolled. The independent validation cohort included some 19 hyperthyroidism patients plus 17 patients who later progressed from hyperthyroidism to ophthalmopathy. T-cell repertoires of thyroid tissue and blood were compared in several hyperthyroidism patients. Following sample collection, hyperthyroidism patients were given methimazole at a starting dose of 30 mg daily, and ophthalmopathy patients were given high-dose intravenous methylprednisolone. The roughly 94 discovery patients were randomly divided into training and test sets at a 7:3 ratio. Overall study outcomes, separate from this receptor: Sample size was not predetermined statistically, and investigators were not blinded to group allocation. In cross-validation, the 13-signature model distinguished ophthalmopathy from stable hyperthyroidism with 85% to 90% sensitivity and around 81% specificity, and in the test set the corresponding values were around 80% and 75%. In validation, the model predicted ophthalmopathy progression with about 70% sensitivity and 72.22% specificity; roughly eleven predicted patients were CT-confirmed with GO in a median of approximately six months. Most expanded thyroid clonotypes with a frequency above 0.001 also appeared in blood, which suggests that blood repertoires may reflect the immune response in the thyroid.

Trimming accounts for 1 base at V and 5 bases at J, while the number of junction bases matched to no gene is 5. In the germline V gene, CDR1 corresponds to LGHNA and CDR2 to YNFKEQ. There are 14 amino acids in the CDR3, from cysteine to phenylalanine inclusive. Only CDR3 DNA is held: 42 bases, read in frame from base 1. This clonotype was found many times. There is no known antigen for this receptor. It has no much larger one-base neighbor in the sample; base qualities were not kept. For repertoire sequencing, the TCR beta CDR3 regions were amplified from RNA transcripts. The first round of RT-PCR was done with HTBI primers and the Qiagen OneStep RT-PCR kit, and was followed by a second round of multiplex PCR, then size selection and purification. Sequencing of the libraries was carried out on an Illumina HiSeq2000 in paired-end mode with 100 bp reads. The authors' pipeline ran thus. SOAPnuke was used to process the reads, throwing out any read that had adapters, had uncalled bases, had a mean Phred below 15, or lacked an exact constant-primer or identifier match. High-quality paired reads were merged with COPE v1.2.5. Unique nucleotide sequences were defined as clonotypes and aligned to IMGT TRB V, D and J references using MiTCR v1.1. The analysis was limited to V-J combinations with a frequency above 0.0001, which together covered about 99% of the repertoires. For each V-J combination, a TCR clonal expansion and chaos score was defined as F50 clonal expansion divided by the chaos observed in the TCRdist matrix. Welch's t-statistics and random forest were used to narrow the features down to approximately twelve V-J combinations, which were then fed into a naive Bayes classifier. The Morisita-Horn index was used to measure how similar the thyroid and blood repertoires were. TCRdb reanalyzed the raw reads on its own, using fastp at Q25 for trimming and MiXCR for clone calling, and kept in-frame beta chains. Each CDR3 protein appears once, grouped with its most common genes and DNA. The V and J calls reflect TCRdb's pipeline rather than the authors' work. The sample has hundreds of thousands of distinct CDR3 sequences on record, around 21% of them singletons. 2.5% to 3.5% of the sample lies in the top ten.

Stable hyperthyroidism was defined as no progression to ophthalmopathy within 18 months of follow-up. The hyperthyroidism patients were 18 to 65 years old and newly diagnosed, with a disease duration of less than 2 months. Patients with other autoimmune diseases, uncontrolled infections, pregnancy or lactation were excluded. Clinical symptoms, serum thyroxine, TRAb, thyroid ultrasound and orbital computed tomography formed the basis of the diagnosis. Ficoll-Paque density gradient centrifugation was used to isolate PBMCs from approximately 10 ml of fresh peripheral blood. Total RNA was extracted using Trizol reagent, and RNA quality was checked on an Agilent 2100 Bioanalyzer.

Material: peripheral blood. The V and J genes are TRBV4-2 and TRBJ2-7, with 7 bases in between that match TRBD1. The sequence was collected from a woman aged 18 to 35 with stable Graves' hyperthyroidism. Donor details come from another sample of the same person, matched by shared clones. The DNA sequence reads TGTGCCAGCAGCCAAGCGGGACAGTTGCACGAGCAGTACTTC. This gives the protein CASSQAGQLHEQYF.